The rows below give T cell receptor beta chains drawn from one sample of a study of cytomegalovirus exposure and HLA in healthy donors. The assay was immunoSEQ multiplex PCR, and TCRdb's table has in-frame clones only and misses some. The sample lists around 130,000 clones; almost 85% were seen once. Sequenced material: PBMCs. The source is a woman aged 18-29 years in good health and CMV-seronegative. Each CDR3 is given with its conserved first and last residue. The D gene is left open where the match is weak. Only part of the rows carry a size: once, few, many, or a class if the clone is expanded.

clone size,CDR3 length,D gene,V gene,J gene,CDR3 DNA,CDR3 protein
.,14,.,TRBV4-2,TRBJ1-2,TGTGCCAGCAGCCCTGGCGGGGGTAGGTATGGCTACACCTTC,CASSPGGGRYGYTF
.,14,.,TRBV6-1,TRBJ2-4,TGTGCCAGCACCCCAAGGCGACAGCTAAACATTCAGTACTTC,CASTPRRQLNIQYF
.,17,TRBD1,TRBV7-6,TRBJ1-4,TGTGCCAGCAGCTTAGCAGGACAGGGGCTGGCCCTTGAAAAACTGTTTTTT,CASSLAGQGLALEKLFF
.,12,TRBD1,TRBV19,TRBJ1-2,TGTGCCAGTAGCTGGGGACAGGAAGGCTACACCTTC,CASSWGQEGYTF
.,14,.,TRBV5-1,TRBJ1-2,TGCGCCAGCAGCTTGGACGGACAGCAAAATGGCTACACCTTC,CASSLDGQQNGYTF
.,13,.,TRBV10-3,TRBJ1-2,TGTGCCATCAGTTCAGGGGTTAACTATGGCTACACCTTC,CAISSGVNYGYTF
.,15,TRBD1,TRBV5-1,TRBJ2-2,TGCGCCAGCAGCTCCTCGGGACAGGGAACCGGGGAGCTGTTTTTT,CASSSSGQGTGELFF
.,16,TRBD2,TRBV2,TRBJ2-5,TGTGCCAGCAGTTCCGGGGAACTAGCGGGGGGTGAGACCCAGTACTTC,CASSSGELAGGETQYF
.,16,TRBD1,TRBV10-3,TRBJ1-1,TGTGCCATCAGTGAACGACAGGGGATTGGGAACACTGAAGCTTTCTTT,CAISERQGIGNTEAFF
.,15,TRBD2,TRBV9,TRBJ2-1,TGTGCCAGCAGCGTAGGGCGGGGGGGTCACAATGAGCAGTTCTTC,CASSVGRGGHNEQFF
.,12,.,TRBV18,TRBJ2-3,TGTGCCAGCTCACCAACAGGAGATACGCAGTATTTT,CASSPTGDTQYF
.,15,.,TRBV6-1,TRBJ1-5,TGTGCCAGCAGGAAGGGGCGCTTGTCCGATCAGCCCCAGCATTTT,CASRKGRLSDQPQHF
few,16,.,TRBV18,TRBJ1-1,TGTGCCAGCTCACCATTCTTGGCGGGGTCCGTCACTGAAGCTTTCTTT,CASSPFLAGSVTEAFF
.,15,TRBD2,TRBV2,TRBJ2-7,TGTGCCAGCAGTCGTATACGGGAGGGCCACGACGAGCAGTACTTC,CASSRIREGHDEQYF
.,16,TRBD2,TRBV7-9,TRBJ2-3,TGTGCCAGCAGCTTAGTCCTAGCGGAACCCACAGATACGCAGTATTTT,CASSLVLAEPTDTQYF
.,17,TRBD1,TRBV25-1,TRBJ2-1,TGTGCCAGCAGTGAGTCCCCCGGGACAGCCCGCTACAATGAGCAGTTCTTC,CASSESPGTARYNEQFF
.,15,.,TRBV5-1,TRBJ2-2,TGCGCCAGCAGCTTGGCCAGGGGGGAGGCCGGGGAGCTGTTTTTT,CASSLARGEAGELFF